Following are 15 T cell receptor beta chains from one sample sequenced in a study of blood T cell repertoires in COVID-19. Generated by immunoSEQ multiplex PCR, the TCRdb table keeps only in-frame clones and is missing some. The sample holds about 160,000 clones, 70% to 85% seen once. Sample: peripheral blood. These receptors all stem from a woman aged 40 to 50 with COVID-19, enrolled during active disease.

This rearrangement joins TRBV19 to TRBJ1-2; D may be TRBD1 (6 bases). Germline CDR1 reads LNHDA; CDR2 reads SQIVND (reference sequence). This CDR3 region has 14 residues. Deletions cut 6 bases from V and 1 base from J, with 12 bases between. The CDR3 protein is CASSRTAINYGYTF. For the CDR3, the DNA is TGTGCCAGTAGCCGGACAGCTATTAACTATGGCTACACCTTC.

The chain has TRBV7-2 and TRBJ2-3, with D hard to call. V was clipped by 5 bases and J by 3 bases, with 6 bases between them. CDR1 is SGHTA, CDR2 FQGNSA, per germline. CDR3 length: 12 amino acids. CDR3 coding DNA: TGTGCCAGCAGCCACAATACAGATACGCAGTATTTT. It specifies CASSHNTDTQYF.

This chain links TRBV2 with TRBJ2-3, with 8 bases aligning to TRBD2. Germline V lookup: CDR1 SNHLY, CDR2 FYNNEI. The CDR3 has 13 amino acids. J was trimmed by 5 bases and V by 8 bases; bases with no gene match: 6. The CDR3 nucleotides read TGTGCCAGCTTTCCGGGACTAGGAGATACGCAGTATTTT. This encodes CASFPGLGDTQYF. Complete variable domain (other parts from reference TRBV2 and TRBJ2-3): EPEVTQTPSHQVTQMGQEVILRCVPISNHLYFYWYRQILGQKVEFLVSFYNNEISEKSEIFDDQFSVERPDGSNFTLKIRSTKLEDSAMYFCASFPGLGDTQYFGPGTRLTVL.

The V call is TRBV27, the J call TRBJ2-3, with TRBD2 matching 7 bases. From germline, CDR1 is MNHEY and CDR2 SMNVEV (reference sequence). The CDR3 totals 16 residues. Trimming took 2 bases from V and 2 from J; bases not matched to a gene: 7. CDR3 coding DNA: TGTGCCAGCAGTTTAGGGCTAGCGGCGACCACAGATACGCAGTATTTT. As protein: CASSLGLAATTDTQYF.

In this sample, this clone turned up a few times. The chain combines TRBV6-1 with TRBJ1-6; 9 bases are shared with TRBD1. The CDR3 runs 16 residues. The V gene's germline CDR1 is MNHNS and CDR2 SASEGT. After removal of 4 bases from V and 2 bases from J, the junction contained 3 bases not matched to a gene. The CDR3 here is CASSVRTGAYNSPLHF. CDR3 sequence (DNA): TGTGCCAGCAGTGTTCGGACAGGGGCCTATAATTCACCCCTCCACTTT.

This clone was seen ten or more times. The chain links TRBV27 to TRBJ2-7; tentatively, D is TRBD1 (5 bases). The V end lost 6 bases, the J end lost 2 bases, and 14 bases lay between the germline ends. Germline CDR1 is MNHEY and CDR2 is SMNVEV (reference sequence). CDR3 length: 14 amino acids. CDR3 sequence: CASRGRGWPYEQYV. Here the CDR3 DNA reads TGTGCCAGCAGAGGTAGGGGTTGGCCCTACGAGCAGTACGTC.

This chain links TRBV18 with TRBJ1-2, with 10 nucleotides matching TRBD1. Trimming took 5 bases from V and 8 from J; bases not matched to a gene: 5. Germline V CDR1 and CDR2: KGHSH, LQKENI. The CDR3 is made up of 13 amino acids. Here the CDR3 reads CASSRDRGDGYTF. In DNA, the CDR3 is TGTGCCAGCTCAAGGGACAGGGGTGACGGCTACACCTTC. Based on the CDR3 plus reference TRBV18 and TRBJ1-2, the full variable domain is NAGVMQNPRHLVRRRGQEARLRCSPMKGHSHVYWYRQLPEEGLKFMVYLQKENIIDESGMPKERFSAEFPKEGPSILRIQQVVRGDSAAYFCASSRDRGDGYTFGSGTRLTVV.

The rearrangement joins TRBV7-9 to TRBJ2-1; maybe TRBD2 (6 bases). CDR1 is SEHNR and CDR2 is FQNEAQ in the germline V gene (reference sequence). V was shortened by 4 bases and J by 3 bases, with 13 bases between the two germline ends. The length of the CDR3 is 15 residues. CDR3 sequence: CASSSQGGDYNEQFF. The CDR3 DNA reads TGTGCCAGCAGCTCGCAGGGCGGGGACTACAATGAGCAGTTCTTC.

The rearrangement joins TRBV29-1 to TRBJ2-2; TRBD2 matches 10 bases. Trimming at V came to 6 bases and at J to 7 bases, leaving 8 bases not matched to a gene. From germline, CDR1 is SQVTM and CDR2 ANQGSEA. The CDR3 covers 14 residues. CDR3 nucleotides: TGCAGCGTCCGAGCGGGGGGGCTTTACGGGGAGCTGTTTTTT. It is translated as CSVRAGGLYGELFF.

This chain links TRBV19 with TRBJ1-2; 7 bases line up with TRBD1. The J segment lost 0 bases and the V segment lost 4 bases, leaving 8 bases of the junction unmatched. Germline V CDR1 and CDR2: LNHDA, SQIVND (reference sequence). CDR3 length: 16 residues. The DNA of the CDR3 is TGTGCCAGTAGTACAAGACAGGGAGGCCCTAACTATGGCTACACCTTC. This gives the protein CASSTRQGGPNYGYTF.

V is TRBV5-4 and J is TRBJ2-1; D gene unclear. Trimming removed 0 bases at V and 15 bases at J, with 16 bases between. The length of the CDR3 is 13 residues. Germline values: CDR1 SGHNT, CDR2 YYREEE (reference sequence). This chain's CDR3 is CASSLAPIAVLFF. Here the CDR3 DNA reads TGTGCCAGCAGCTTGGCTCCTATAGCAGTGTTGTTCTTC.

The V gene is TRBV29-1, the J gene TRBJ2-7, with no clear D. CDR1 is SQVTM, CDR2 ANQGSEA, per germline. The CDR3 runs to 11 residues. Trimming took off 4 bases at V and 2 bases at J, with 6 bases between the two ends. CDR3 region: CSVGAAYEQYF. CDR3 DNA sequence: TGCAGCGTTGGAGCCGCCTACGAGCAGTACTTC.

Only one count was recorded for this clone. The chain joins TRBV11-2 to TRBJ2-7, with TRBD2 as a possible D gene (7 bases). V lost 3 bases, J lost 2 bases, and 14 bases lay in between. The CDR3 is 15 amino acids. The germline CDR1 and CDR2 sequences are SGHAT and FQNNGV. DNA for the CDR3: TGTGCCAGCAGCTTGGTTACAGGGAGGGCCTACGAGCAGTACTTC. As protein: CASSLVTGRAYEQYF.

This clone showed up just a few times. The chain links TRBV5-4 to TRBJ2-2, with D possibly TRBD2 on 6 matching bases. The V gene's germline CDR1 is SGHNT and CDR2 YYREEE (reference sequence). This CDR3 is built from 14 residues. V lost 2 bases and J lost 3, with 8 bases in between. CDR3 in DNA: TGTGCCAGCAGCTTTCCGGGGGACACCGGGGAGCTGTTTTTT. Translating it yields CASSFPGDTGELFF.

The V call is TRBV5-5, the J call TRBJ1-5; no clear D gene. The germline V gene encodes CDR1 SGHKS and CDR2 YYEKEE (reference sequence). The CDR3 consists of 13 residues. Trimming shortened V by 2 bases and J by 2 bases, and 5 bases separated the two germline ends. CDR3 amino acids: CASSLSGNQPQHF. The CDR3 DNA reads TGTGCCAGCAGCTTATCGGGCAATCAGCCCCAGCATTTT.